Given below is one T cell receptor (beta chain) in context. This clonotype has ten or more counts. There is no known antigen for this receptor. Base qualities are missing; no much larger clone stands one base away. The data are from a study of human T cells and chemical hapten exposure (dated by TCRdb to the early 2020s). With regard to the full study: For sensitization, 2% DPC in acetone was applied to an approximately 2 cm by approximately 2 cm area of upper inner arm skin. Libraries were combined into a pool for sequencing, and differences in TCR yield between samples came mainly from small differences in library volumes within the pool. The mostly female patient cohort included alopecia areata with under or over 50% scalp involvement, alopecia totalis and alopecia universalis. Patch testing on the upper back used Finn chambers containing 0.01% DPC, with scoring done after 6 days according to International Contact Dermatitis Research Group standards. Blood was sampled from patients pre-sensitization (week 0) and at 2, 6 and about 24 weeks after DPC sensitization. Patients additionally received weekly therapeutic DPC doses to the scalp throughout the roughly 25-week study period. The study tracked peripheral blood TCR repertoire changes in vivo during primary and secondary sensitization to the hapten diphenylcyclopropenone (DPC) in alopecia patients. For TCR sequencing, blood came from some 31 alopecia patients at anywhere from one to four time points (pre-sensitization, 2, 6 and 24 weeks).

What the authors observed across the whole study: DPC sensitization did not change how many TCRs were above 1 in 1000 frequency, and no evidence was found of alterations in global repertoire structure. Alopecia, a presumed autoimmune disease, was present in all patients, so the immune response of the patients might differ from that of healthy individuals. The number of PT1 expanded TCRs positively correlated with patch test score, significant at thresholds 8, 16 and 32 but not 4. Significantly more large CDR3 similarity clusters were formed by expanded TCRs than by pre-sensitization or healthy control sets, consistent with antigen-driven responses. After repeated subsampling, changes were observed in the strength of the expansion versus patch-test correlation and in the threshold at which the correlation became significant.

Library preparation used RACE. Sequenced using a NextSeq 500. During library preparation, unique molecular identifiers were attached to individual cDNA molecules so that TCRs could be counted in a quantitative, reproducible way. From each blood RNA sample, both TCR alpha and TCR beta chains were sequenced. The paper's data handling went like this. Samples had a median of 95,638 TCRs, with a range from about 23,224 to 750,000. V, J and CDR3 annotation of the TCR reads was performed with the Decombinator software suite. Every sample was subsampled to the same number of TCRs (28,000) for the PS versus PT1 abundance plots. Expanded TCRs were defined as absent before sensitization and observed at least eight times at the 2-week time point. TCRdb reprocessing: public reads trimmed at Q25 with fastp, clones called with MiXCR, in-frame beta chains kept. Rows with one shared CDR3 protein collapse into an entry with the most common genes and DNA. For this entry, the V and J calls and clone size follow TCRdb and not the study's own pipeline. This sample lists roughly 380,000 distinct CDR3 sequences; about 6.3% were detected once. The top ten clones comprise roughly 5.4% of the sample.

V loses 6 bases, J loses 5 bases, and the germline ends lie 11 bases apart. The CDR3 measures 14 amino acids from cysteine to phenylalanine. This entry keeps only the CDR3 DNA: 42 bases, framed from base 1. CDR1 SGHTA and CDR2 FQGTGA are derived from the germline V gene. This specimen's time point label, interpreted: patch test 2, 6 weeks after DPC sensitization. What this sample's treatment or condition label stands for: therapeutic diphenylcyclopropenone sensitization with weekly scalp DPC. At each patch-test visit, blood was drawn before the patch test was applied. Patients were considered eligible if aged 18 to 70, diagnosed with alopecia and deemed suitable for DPC therapy, and patients were excluded if pregnant. Total RNA was isolated from unfractionated whole blood collected in Tempus Blood RNA tubes.

The TCR was taken from a woman between 18 and 30 years old with alopecia areata. Some clones in this sample may be carry-over from other donors' samples. The sequence is built from TRBV7-3 and TRBJ1-6; no D segment can be confidently identified. The specimen comprised whole blood, sampled in connection with sensitization to the hapten diphenylcyclopropenone (DPC). CDR3 region: CASRRARDNSPLHF. The DNA reads TGTGCCAGCAGACGAGCTAGGGATAATTCACCCCTCCACTTT.